The present T cell receptor beta chain was sequenced within a study of CD8+CD57+ T cells in acquired aplastic anemia. Background on the study: CD4+ and CD8+ cells, once sorted, gave DNA averaging roughly 3 ug.

V shed 3 bases and J shed 2 bases, with 11 bases lying between them. Germline V gene lookup returns CDR1 LNHDA and CDR2 SQIVND (reference sequence). The CDR3 contains 15 residues. A remark on this clonotype: Its antigen is unidentified.

Notes on the study in general: Overlapping CD8+ CDR3 repertoires of patients and controls contained nearly 30 shared sequences.

TCR beta VDJ combinations and CDR3 sequences were profiled from genomic DNA. TCRdb analysed the reads with MiXCR anew, one entry per CDR3 protein. The sample has around 400,000 distinct CDR3 sequences; just under 70% are singletons. Material: sorted CD4+, CD8+, or CD8+CD57+ T cells (not recorded which) from PBMCs. The rearrangement uses TRBV19 and TRBJ1-5; D unresolved. The clonotype was recovered from a human donor in good health, serving as a control. In DNA, the CDR3 is TGTGCCAGTAGTATTGGAGGACGAGGCAATCAGCCCCAGCATTTT. Its protein is CASSIGGRGNQPQHF.